This passage covers 8 T cell receptor beta chains from one sample sequenced in a study of cytomegalovirus exposure and HLA in healthy donors. In the PCR, 60 Vbeta and 13 Jbeta primers were used. The protocol was immunoSEQ multiplex PCR, while the TCRdb copy is restricted to in-frame clones and leaves out a portion. In the table there are around 180,000 clones, over 60% of which are singletons. The material sequenced was PBMCs. The receptors derive from a woman aged 40 to 49 in good health and CMV-seronegative.

The chain uses TRBV4-1 and TRBJ2-3; D might be TRBD2 (5 bases). Per germline, CDR1 MGHRA and CDR2 YSYEKL. V lost 1 base to trimming and J lost 0 bases, with 11 bases between them. The CDR3 spans 16 residues. In DNA, the CDR3 is TGCGCCAGCAGCCAAGGAGCGGTTATCAGCACAGATACGCAGTATTTT. This encodes CASSQGAVISTDTQYF.

Only a few counts were recorded for this clone. This rearrangement joins TRBV30 to TRBJ2-6; TRBD2 aligns across 8 bases. The CDR3 totals 15 residues. V was clipped by 0 bases and J by 2 bases; unmatched bases: 0. Germline CDR1 and CDR2: GTSNPN and SVGIG (reference sequence). CDR3 nucleotide sequence: TGTGCCTGGAGTGTAGCGGGAGCTGGGGCCAACGTCCTGACTTTC. Residues: CAWSVAGAGANVLTF. Complete variable domain (other parts from reference TRBV30 and TRBJ2-6): SQTIHQWPATLVQPVGSPLSLECTVEGTSNPNLYWYRQAAGRGLQLLFYSVGIGQISSEVPQNLSASRPQDRQFILSSKKLLLSDSGFYLCAWSVAGAGANVLTFGAGSRLTVL.

A few counts support this clone. The chain carries TRBV28 and TRBJ2-5; TRBD2 might be the D (6 bases). Between the trimmed V and J ends, which lost 1 base and 1 base, there was a span of 10 bases. This CDR3 is built from 15 residues. From germline, CDR1 is MDHEN and CDR2 SYDVKM. The CDR3 DNA reads as TGTGCCAGCAGTTTATTCCGGGGGACCCAAGAGACCCAGTACTTC. Protein sequence: CASSLFRGTQETQYF. Full variable domain (remainder filled in from reference TRBV28 and TRBJ2-5): DVKVTQSSRYLVKRTGEKVFLECVQDMDHENMFWYRQDPGLGLRLIYFSYDVKMKEKGDIPEGYSVSREKKERFSLILESASTNQTSMYLCASSLFRGTQETQYFGPGTRLLVL.

The rearrangement links TRBV5-1 to TRBJ1-1, with D tentatively TRBD1 (6 bases). This CDR3 is built from 13 residues. V gave up 3 bases and J gave up 2 bases, with 8 bases separating them. Germline loops: CDR1 SGHRS, CDR2 YFSETQ. The chain's CDR3 is CASSSGTNTEAFF. For the CDR3, the DNA is TGCGCCAGCAGCTCAGGGACAAACACTGAAGCTTTCTTT.

V is TRBV11-3 and J is TRBJ2-1, with TRBD1 matching over 8 bases. Per germline, CDR1 SGHNT and CDR2 YENEEA. The CDR3 runs 15 residues. Germline trimming cut 6 bases from V and 2 bases from J; bases unmatched to any gene: 6. The CDR3 loop reads CASRAGTGTYNEQFF. The CDR3 region has the DNA TGTGCCAGCAGAGCCGGGACAGGAACCTACAATGAGCAGTTCTTC.

The chain combines TRBV6-1 with TRBJ1-2, with a possible D match to TRBD1 (6 bases). This CDR3 has 14 residues. Trimming removed 8 bases from V and 5 bases from J, with 18 bases in between. CDR1 is MNHNS, CDR2 SASEGT, per germline. The CDR3 nucleotides are TGTGCCAGCGGGGGAACCAGGGGAGGGTATGGCTACACCTTC. It codes for CASGGTRGGYGYTF.

The chain is built from TRBV29-1 and TRBJ1-5, with D uncertain. Trimming shortened V by 4 bases and J by 4 bases, and 8 bases separated the two germline ends. The length of the CDR3 is 12 residues. Germline V gene data show CDR1 as SQVTM and CDR2 as ANQGSEA. Written as DNA, the CDR3 is TGCAGCGTTGGGGCAGCAAATCAGCCCCAGCATTTT. This codes for CSVGAANQPQHF.

The V and J genes are TRBV10-3 and TRBJ1-3; D remains unclear. Trimming took 8 bases from V and 4 from J, leaving 18 bases between them. This CDR3 spans 15 amino acids. Germline V gene data show CDR1 as ENHRY and CDR2 as SYGVKD. The CDR3 bases are TGTGCCATCGGACCGGGCCATAGCGAGGGAAACACCATATATTTT. As protein: CAIGPGHSEGNTIYF.